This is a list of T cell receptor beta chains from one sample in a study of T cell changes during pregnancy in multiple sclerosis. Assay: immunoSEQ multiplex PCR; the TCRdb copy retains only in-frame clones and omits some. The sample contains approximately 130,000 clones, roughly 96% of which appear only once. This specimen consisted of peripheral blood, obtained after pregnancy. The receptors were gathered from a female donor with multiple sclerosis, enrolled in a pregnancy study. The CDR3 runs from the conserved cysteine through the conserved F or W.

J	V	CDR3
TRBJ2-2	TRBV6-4	CASRGPRSGRAPTGELFF
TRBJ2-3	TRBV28	CASSPGGSTDTQYF
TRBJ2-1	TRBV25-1	CASSESPAGYNEQFF
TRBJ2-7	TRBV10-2	CASAEREEREQYF
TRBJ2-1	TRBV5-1	CASSWGLTLLAGTYNEQFF
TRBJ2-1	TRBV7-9	CASTSSYNEQFF
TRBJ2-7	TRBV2	CASSSQGIHEQYF
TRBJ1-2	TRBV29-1	CSVDWRDGYTF
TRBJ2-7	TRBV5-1	CASSSSTASYEQYF
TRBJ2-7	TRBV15	CATSRAGTYEQYF
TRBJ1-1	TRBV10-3	CAISEGGTSNTEAFF
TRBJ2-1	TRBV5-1	CASSLVSTGGTYNEQFF
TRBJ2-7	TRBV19	CASSIGTRTYEQYF
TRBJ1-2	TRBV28	CASSLSQASNYGQGYTF
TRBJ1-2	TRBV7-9	CASSLAGDGNYGYTF
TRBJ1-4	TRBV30	CAWRSGDTNEKLFF
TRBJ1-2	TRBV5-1	CASSPWTGEYGYTF
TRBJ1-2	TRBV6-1	CASSESAATGPYGYTF
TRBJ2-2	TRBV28	CASSLLSTGELFF
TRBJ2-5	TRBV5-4	CASSLSGVYQETQYF
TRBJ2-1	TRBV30	CARRSGRAVSYNEQFF
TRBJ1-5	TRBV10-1	CASKPGRAAYSNQPQHF
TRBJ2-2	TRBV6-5	CASSQQGHTGELFF
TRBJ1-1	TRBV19	CASSIVGVGTEAFF
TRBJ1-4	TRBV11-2	CASSGDRGANEKLFF